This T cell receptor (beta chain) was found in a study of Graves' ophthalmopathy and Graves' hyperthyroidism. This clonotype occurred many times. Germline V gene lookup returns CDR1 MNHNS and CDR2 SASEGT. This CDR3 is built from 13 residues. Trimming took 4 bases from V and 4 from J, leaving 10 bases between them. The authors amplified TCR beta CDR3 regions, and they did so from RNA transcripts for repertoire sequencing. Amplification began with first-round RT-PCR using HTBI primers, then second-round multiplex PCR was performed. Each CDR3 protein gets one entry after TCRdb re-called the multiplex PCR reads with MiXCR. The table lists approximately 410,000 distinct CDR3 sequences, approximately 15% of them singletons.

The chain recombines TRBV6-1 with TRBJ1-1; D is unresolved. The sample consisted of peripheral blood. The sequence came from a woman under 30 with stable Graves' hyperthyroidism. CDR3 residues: CASSGELLTEAFF. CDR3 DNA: TGTGCCAGCAGTGGGGAGCTACTCACTGAAGCTTTCTTT.